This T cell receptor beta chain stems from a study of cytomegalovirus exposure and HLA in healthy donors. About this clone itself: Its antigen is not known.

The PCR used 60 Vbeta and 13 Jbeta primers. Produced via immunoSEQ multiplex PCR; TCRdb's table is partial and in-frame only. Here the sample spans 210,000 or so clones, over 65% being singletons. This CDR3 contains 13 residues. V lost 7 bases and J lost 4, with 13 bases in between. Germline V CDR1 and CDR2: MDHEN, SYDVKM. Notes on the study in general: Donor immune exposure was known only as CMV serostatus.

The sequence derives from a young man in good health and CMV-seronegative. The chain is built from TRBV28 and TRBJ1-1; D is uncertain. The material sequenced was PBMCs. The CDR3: CASKVLGGTEAFF. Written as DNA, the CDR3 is TGTGCCAGCAAGGTCCTAGGCGGCACTGAAGCTTTCTTT.